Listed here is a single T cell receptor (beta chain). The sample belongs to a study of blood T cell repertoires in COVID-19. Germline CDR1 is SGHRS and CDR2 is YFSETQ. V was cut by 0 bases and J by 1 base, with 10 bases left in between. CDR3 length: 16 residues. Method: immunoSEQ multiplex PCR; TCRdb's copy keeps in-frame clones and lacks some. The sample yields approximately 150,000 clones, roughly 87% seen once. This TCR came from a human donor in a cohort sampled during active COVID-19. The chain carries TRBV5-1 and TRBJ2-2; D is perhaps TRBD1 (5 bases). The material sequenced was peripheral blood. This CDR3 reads CASSLEATVNTGELFF. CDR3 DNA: TGCGCCAGCAGCTTGGAGGCGACAGTGAACACCGGGGAGCTGTTTTTT.